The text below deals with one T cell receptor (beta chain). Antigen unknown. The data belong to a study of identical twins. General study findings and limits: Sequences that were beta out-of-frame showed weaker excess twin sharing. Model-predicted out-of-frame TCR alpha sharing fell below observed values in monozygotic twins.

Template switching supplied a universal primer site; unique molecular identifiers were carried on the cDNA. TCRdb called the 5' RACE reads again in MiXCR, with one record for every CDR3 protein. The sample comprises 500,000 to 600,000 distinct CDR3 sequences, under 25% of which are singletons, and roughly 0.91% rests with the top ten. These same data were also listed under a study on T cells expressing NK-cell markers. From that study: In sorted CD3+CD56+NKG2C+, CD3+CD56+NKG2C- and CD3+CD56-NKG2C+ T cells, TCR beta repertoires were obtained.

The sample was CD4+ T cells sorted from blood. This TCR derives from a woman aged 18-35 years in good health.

CDR3 nucleotides: TGCAGCGTTGTAGAGGGTAGGGGTGAAAAACTGTTTTTT. Its translation: CSVVEGRGEKLFF. The chain employs TRBV29-1 and TRBJ1-4; TRBD1 might be the D (5 bases). Deletions cut 4 bases from V and 7 bases from J, with 13 bases between. CDR3 length: 13 residues. Germline CDR1 is SQVTM and CDR2 is ANQGSEA.